The clone carrying this T cell receptor (beta chain) has just one count. CDR3 length: 17 amino acids. CDR1 and CDR2 from the germline V gene are SGHDT and YYEEEE. Trimming removed 4 bases from V and 5 bases from J, with 24 bases in between. Study processing details: Amplification of reference gene primers provided the estimated nucleated cell counts. The repertoire was sequenced with immunoSEQ multiplex PCR; TCRdb's copy has only in-frame clones and lacks some. The V and J calls and clone size were taken over from that table, and D and trimming were inferred from the DNA. The sample has approximately 360,000 clones; 70% to 90% are singletons. These data originate in a study of blood T cell repertoires in COVID-19.

V is TRBV5-6 and J is TRBJ1-2; D remains unclear. Sequencing was performed on PBMCs or T cells enriched from blood (not recorded which). This sequence was found in a woman aged 30 to 39 with acute COVID-19. CDR3 protein: CASSPPGRDPARYGYTF. CDR3 DNA: TGTGCCAGCAGCCCCCCTGGCCGGGATCCCGCGCGGTATGGCTACACCTTC.